This T cell receptor beta chain appears in the sequencing data of a study of cytomegalovirus exposure and HLA in healthy donors. Study background: Both the 120 validation repertoires and the approximately 620 first-cohort repertoires used the same platform, as reported by a later analysis.

Only in-frame clones appear in the TCRdb table, and some are missing; sequencing was by immunoSEQ multiplex PCR. The sample holds around 250,000 clones, roughly 89% seen once. The sequencing input was PBMCs. The origin of this receptor is a woman under 30 in good health and CMV-seronegative.

The CDR3 DNA reads TGTGCCAGCAGCCAATCTAGCGGTTCTCCCTACAATGAGCAGTTCTTC. Amino acids: CASSQSSGSPYNEQFF. This chain links TRBV4-2 with TRBJ2-1; the match to TRBD2 covers 7 bases. Germline CDR1 is LGHNA and CDR2 is YNFKEQ. The CDR3 extends over 16 amino acids. V shed 2 bases and J 2 bases; nucleotides not matched to a gene: 6.